These 6 T cell receptor beta chains were sequenced from one sample in a study of T cell responses to AZD1222 COVID-19 vaccine. The method was immunoSEQ multiplex PCR; TCRdb's version includes in-frame clones alone and lacks a portion of them. This table holds 88,000 or so clones, roughly nine tenths found once. Sample: peripheral blood, taken 28 days after the second AZD1222 dose. Source of these receptors: an adult who received the AZD1222 COVID-19 vaccine.

The chain is built from TRBV5-1 and TRBJ1-2, with 7 bases aligning to TRBD1. Trimming cost V 7 bases and J 0 bases; bases outside gene matches: 9. CDR1 SGHRS and CDR2 YFSETQ come from the germline V gene. The CDR3 sequence is 15 residues long. CDR3 sequence: CASSSRTGANYGYTF. The CDR3 DNA follows: TGCGCCAGCTCATCCCGGACAGGAGCTAACTATGGCTACACCTTC.

This rearrangement joins TRBV29-1 to TRBJ1-2; 7 bases line up with TRBD1. V trimming: 5 bases; J trimming: 8 bases; junction bases outside the gene matches: 2. This CDR3 comprises 10 residues. Germline-derived CDR1 and CDR2 are SQVTM and ANQGSEA. CDR3 sequence: CSVLRGGYTF. In DNA, the CDR3 is TGCAGCGTTCTCAGGGGGGGCTACACCTTC. Full variable domain (outside the CDR3, taken from reference TRBV29-1 and TRBJ1-2): SAVISQKPSRDICQRGTSLTIQCQVDSQVTMMFWYRQQPGQSLTLIATANQGSEATYESGFVIDKFPISRPNLTFSTLTVSNMSPEDSSIYLCSVLRGGYTFGSGTRLTVV.

The chain has TRBV7-2 and TRBJ2-3, with 12 positions matching TRBD1. The CDR3 covers 14 residues. The V and J ends lost 8 bases and 4 bases, in that order; junction bases with no gene match: 4. The germline CDR1 and CDR2 sequences are SGHTA and FQGNSA. The CDR3 DNA reads TGTGCCAGCTCTGGGGACAGGGGGCCAGATACGCAGTATTTT. This codes for CASSGDRGPDTQYF.

This clone has just a few counts. The chain has TRBV19 and TRBJ1-5, with D unclear. The germline V gene encodes CDR1 LNHDA and CDR2 SQIVND (reference sequence). The length of the CDR3 is 15 residues. The V end lost 7 bases, the J end lost 2 bases, and 15 bases lay between the germline ends. CDR3 sequence: CASNQAPGGNQPQHF. In nucleotides, the CDR3 is TGTGCCAGTAATCAGGCGCCCGGGGGCAATCAGCCCCAGCATTTT.

The chain links TRBV19 to TRBJ1-5; D is perhaps TRBD1 (5 bases). This CDR3 has 15 amino acids. V was pared by 2 bases and J by 1 base, with 9 bases between. The V gene's germline CDR1 is LNHDA and CDR2 SQIVND (reference sequence). CDR3 loop: CASSILDSSNQPQHF. In nucleotides, the CDR3 is TGTGCCAGTAGTATACTAGACAGCAGCAATCAGCCCCAGCATTTT.

This chain connects TRBV18 to TRBJ1-2, with TRBD1 as a possible D gene (5 bases). This CDR3 comprises 13 residues. V lost 3 bases and J lost 7, with 12 bases in between. Per the germline V gene, CDR1 is KGHSH and CDR2 is LQKENI. The CDR3 spells CASSPRREGGYTF. CDR3 nucleotide sequence: TGTGCCAGCTCACCTCGCAGGGAAGGTGGCTACACCTTC.